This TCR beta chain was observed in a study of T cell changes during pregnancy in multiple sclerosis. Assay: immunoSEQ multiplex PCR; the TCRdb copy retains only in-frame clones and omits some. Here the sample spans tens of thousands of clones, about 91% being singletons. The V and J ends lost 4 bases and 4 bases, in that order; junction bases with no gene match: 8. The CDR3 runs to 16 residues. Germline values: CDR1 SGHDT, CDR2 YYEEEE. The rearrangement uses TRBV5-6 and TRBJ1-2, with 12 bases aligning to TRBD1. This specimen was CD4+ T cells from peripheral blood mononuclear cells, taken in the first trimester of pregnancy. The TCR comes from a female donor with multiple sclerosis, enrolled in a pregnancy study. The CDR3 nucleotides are TGTGCCAGCAGCGGTGGGACAGGGGGCGCGGGCTATGGCTACACCTTC. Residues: CASSGGTGGAGYGYTF. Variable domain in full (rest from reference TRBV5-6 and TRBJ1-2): DAGVTQSPTHLIKTRGQQVTLRCSPKSGHDTVSWYQQALGQGPQFIFQYYEEEERQRGNFPDRFSGHQFPNYSSELNVNALLLGDSALYLCASSGGTGGAGYGYTFGSGTRLTVV.